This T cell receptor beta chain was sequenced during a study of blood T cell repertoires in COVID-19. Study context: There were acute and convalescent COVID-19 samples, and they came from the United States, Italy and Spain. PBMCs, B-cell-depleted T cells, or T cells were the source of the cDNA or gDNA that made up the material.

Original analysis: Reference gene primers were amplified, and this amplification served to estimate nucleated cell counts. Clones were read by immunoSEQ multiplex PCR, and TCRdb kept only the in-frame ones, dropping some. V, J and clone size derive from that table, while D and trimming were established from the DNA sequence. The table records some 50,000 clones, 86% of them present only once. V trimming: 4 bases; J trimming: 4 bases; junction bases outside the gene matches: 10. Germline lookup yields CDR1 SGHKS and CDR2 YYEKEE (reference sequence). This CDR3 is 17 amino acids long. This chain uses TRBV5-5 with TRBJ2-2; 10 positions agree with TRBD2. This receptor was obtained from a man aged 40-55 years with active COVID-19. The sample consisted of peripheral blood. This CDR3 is CASSTSSGRAGTGELFF. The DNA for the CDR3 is TGTGCCAGCAGCACTTCTAGCGGGAGAGCCGGCACCGGGGAGCTGTTTTTT. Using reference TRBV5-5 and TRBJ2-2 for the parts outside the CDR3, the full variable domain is DAGVTQSPTHLIKTRGQQVTLRCSPISGHKSVSWYQQVLGQGPQFIFQYYEKEERGRGNFPDRFSARQFPNYSSELNVNALLLGDSALYLCASSTSSGRAGTGELFFGEGSRLTVL.